The 18 T cell receptor beta chains below all came from one sample that was sequenced in a study of OX40 agonist ivuxolimab in advanced cancers. TCRdb's table, derived via immunoSEQ multiplex PCR, lists solely in-frame clones and lacks some. This table has almost 90,000 clones, approximately 91% appearing once. Here the sequenced sample was CD4+ or CD8+ T cells sorted from blood, taken in a trial of the OX40 agonist ivuxolimab. The receptors were sampled from an adult with an advanced solid tumor such as melanoma, head and neck, liver or kidney cancer.

The chain joins TRBV7-2 to TRBJ1-2; 8 nucleotides align to TRBD1. CDR1 is SGHTA, CDR2 FQGNSA, per germline. The length of the CDR3 is 13 residues. V lost 5 bases, J lost 6 bases, and 5 bases stayed unmatched. The DNA for the CDR3 is TGTGCCAGCAGCCCGGACAGGGATCATGGCTACACCTTC. Protein: CASSPDRDHGYTF.

The chain joins TRBV7-8 to TRBJ2-7; a possible D gene is TRBD1 (5 bases). The V and J ends lost 1 base and 0 bases respectively, with 7 bases between them. This CDR3 contains 14 residues. The V gene's germline CDR1 is SGHVS and CDR2 FQNEAQ. The CDR3 DNA is TGTGCCAGCAGCTTAGATCAGGGCTCCTACGAGCAGTACTTC. This sequence encodes CASSLDQGSYEQYF.

In DNA form, the CDR3 reads TGTGCCAGCAGCTTCCCCCCCGGGACAAATACCTACGAGCAGTACTTC. Its translation: CASSFPPGTNTYEQYF. The gene calls are TRBV7-9 and TRBJ2-7; weak D call: TRBD1 (6 bases). Looked up from germline, CDR1 is SEHNR and CDR2 is FQNEAQ (reference sequence). The CDR3 loop spans 16 amino acids. Between the trimmed V and J ends, which lost 3 bases and 2 bases, there was a span of 17 bases.

The chain carries TRBV4-1 and TRBJ2-7; 8 bases line up with TRBD2. V lost 1 base and J lost 0; bases outside the gene matches: 11. Germline CDR1 is MGHRA and CDR2 is YSYEKL. CDR3 size: 18 residues. CDR3 amino acids: CASSQGPATSESSYEQYF. CDR3 nucleotide sequence: TGCGCCAGCAGCCAAGGTCCCGCGACTAGCGAGAGCTCCTACGAGCAGTACTTC.

The J gene is TRBJ2-5, the V gene TRBV4-1, with D perhaps TRBD2 (6 bases). Germline V gene data show CDR1 as MGHRA and CDR2 as YSYEKL. The CDR3 runs to 16 residues. V was pared by 1 base and J by 5 bases, with 17 bases between. CDR3 nucleotides: TGCGCCAGCAGCCAAGGGGTGGGAGGTCCCGGGGAGACCCAGTACTTC. Protein product: CASSQGVGGPGETQYF.

This clone came up a few times. This CDR3 is also generated by other DNA sequences in the sample. The chain carries TRBV2 and TRBJ2-3; D possibly corresponds to TRBD1 (6 bases). Germline V gene data show CDR1 as SNHLY and CDR2 as FYNNEI. V shed 5 bases and J shed 0 bases, with 9 bases lying between them. CDR3 length equals 14 residues. CDR3 residues: CASSRTASTDTQYF. The CDR3 DNA follows: TGTGCCAGCAGTCGGACAGCCAGCACAGATACGCAGTATTTT.

The J gene is TRBJ1-2, the V gene TRBV15; no reliable D call. The CDR3 sequence is 12 residues long. Trimming took off 0 bases at V and 8 bases at J, with 7 bases between the two ends. Germline CDR1 reads LNHNV; CDR2 reads YYDKDF (reference sequence). The CDR3 DNA reads as TGTGCCACCAGCAGAGAGGGAAGCGGCTACACCTTC. This codes for CATSREGSGYTF.

This sequence joins TRBV6-4 and TRBJ1-2; no reliable D call. Germline V gene lookup returns CDR1 MRHNA and CDR2 SNTAGT. The V gene lost 5 bases and the J gene lost 4 bases, with 11 bases spanning the gap. This CDR3 region has 13 residues. This CDR3 reads CASSPTAFYGYTF. The DNA for the CDR3 is TGTGCCAGCAGTCCGACGGCTTTCTATGGCTACACCTTC.

The rearrangement links TRBV18 to TRBJ2-7; the D is unclear. With 0 bases removed from V and 3 bases from J, the gap between germline ends came to 9 bases. This CDR3 has 14 residues. Germline assignment: CDR1 KGHSH and CDR2 LQKENI. CDR3 nucleotides: TGTGCCAGCTCACCACCGTACAAGAACTACGAGCAGTACTTC. Protein: CASSPPYKNYEQYF.

This clone was recorded once. The rearrangement joins TRBV7-2 to TRBJ1-3; the D gene is possibly TRBD1 (5 bases). CDR1 SGHTA and CDR2 FQGNSA come from the germline V gene. This CDR3 region has 14 residues. Trimming left V 0 bases short and J 3 bases short, with 6 bases between. The CDR3 nucleotides read TGTGCCAGCAGCTTAGCGACAGTTGGAAACACCATATATTTT. Translation gives CASSLATVGNTIYF.

This clone was seen only a few times. CDR3 sequence (DNA): TGTGCCAGCAGTGATTTTACAGGGGATTCACCCCTCCACTTT. It yields the protein CASSDFTGDSPLHF. V and J are TRBV2 and TRBJ1-6; the match to TRBD1 covers 7 bases. The CDR3 runs 14 residues. Losses at the gene ends were 3 bases for V and 8 bases for J; bases not matched to a gene: 4. CDR1 and CDR2 (germline): SNHLY, FYNNEI.

V and J are TRBV19 and TRBJ1-1; D unclear. CDR3 size: 13 residues. Germline lookup yields CDR1 LNHDA and CDR2 SQIVND (reference sequence). Trimming took off 3 bases at V and 8 bases at J, with 13 bases between the two ends. For the CDR3, the DNA is TGTGCCAGTAGTATCGGGCCTCCTACAGAAGCTTTCTTT. It encodes CASSIGPPTEAFF.

The genes are TRBV5-1 and TRBJ2-7, with 11 bases that match TRBD2. This CDR3 region has 15 residues. Germline trimming cut 7 bases from V and 0 bases from J; bases unmatched to any gene: 6. Germline CDR1 and CDR2: SGHRS and YFSETQ. CDR3 sequence reads: CASGSTSGSSYEQYF. Written as DNA, the CDR3 is TGCGCCAGCGGTAGCACTAGCGGGAGCTCCTACGAGCAGTACTTC.

The chain uses TRBV5-5 and TRBJ2-1; the D gene is possibly TRBD2 (5 bases). The CDR3 has 13 amino acids. CDR1 and CDR2 (germline): SGHKS, YYEKEE (reference sequence). Trimming left V 4 bases short and J 3 bases short, with 8 bases between. The CDR3 region is CASSPGIYNEQFF. CDR3 sequence (DNA): TGTGCCAGCAGCCCGGGGATCTACAATGAGCAGTTCTTC.

The chain links TRBV11-3 to TRBJ2-1; 8 positions match TRBD2. Germline CDR1 SGHNT, CDR2 YENEEA. Trimming at V came to 2 bases and at J to 9 bases, leaving 9 bases not matched to a gene. The CDR3 consists of 15 residues. CDR3 loop: CASSLSDGRVGEQFF. As DNA, the CDR3 is TGTGCCAGCAGCTTATCCGACGGGAGGGTTGGTGAGCAGTTCTTC. Supplemented by reference TRBV11-3 and TRBJ2-1, the full variable domain reads EAGVVQSPRYKIIEKKQPVAFWCNPISGHNTLYWYLQNLGQGPELLIRYENEEAVDDSQLPKDRFSAERLKGVDSTLKIQPAELGDSAVYLCASSLSDGRVGEQFFGPGTRLTVL.

This chain connects TRBV7-9 to TRBJ2-7; 10 nucleotides align to TRBD1. Germline values: CDR1 SEHNR, CDR2 FQNEAQ (reference sequence). The CDR3 consists of 17 residues. V gave up 6 bases and J gave up 1 base; unmatched junction bases: 12. The DNA of the CDR3 is TGTGCCAGCAGAAAGTTAGGAGGGACAGGGGCATCCTACGAGCAGTACTTC. Its translation: CASRKLGGTGASYEQYF. The complete variable domain, with remaining parts taken from reference TRBV7-9 and TRBJ2-7, reads DTGVSQNPRHKITKRGQNVTFRCDPISEHNRLYWYRQTLGQGPEFLTYFQNEAQLEKSRLLSDRFSAERPKGSFSTLEIQRTEQGDSAMYLCASRKLGGTGASYEQYFGPGTRLTVT.

The CDR3 loop is CASSSQTGRLSYNEQFF. The CDR3 DNA is TGTGCCAGCAGCAGTCAAACGGGACGCCTATCCTACAATGAGCAGTTCTTC. The rearrangement links TRBV28 to TRBJ2-1, with D perhaps TRBD1 or TRBD2 (5 bases each). Trimming stripped 6 bases from V and 1 base from J, with 19 bases between. This CDR3 spans 17 amino acids. The germline V gene encodes CDR1 MDHEN and CDR2 SYDVKM.

The gene calls are TRBV28 and TRBJ1-3; possibly TRBD1 for D (6 bases). CDR1 and CDR2 from the germline V gene are MDHEN and SYDVKM. The CDR3 loop spans 17 amino acids. Trimming pared 2 bases from V and 4 bases from J, leaving 18 bases between. The CDR3 sequence is CASSLGRWGHGGNTIYF. The CDR3 DNA follows: TGTGCCAGCAGTTTAGGCCGTTGGGGGCACGGAGGAAACACCATATATTTT.